This passage covers 17 T cell receptor beta chains from one sample sequenced in a study of T-cell memory formation after mild COVID-19. TCRdb fed the 5' RACE reads into MiXCR, producing one record per CDR3 protein. The sample consists of roughly 560,000 distinct CDR3 sequences, approximately 20% of them appearing once. Sequenced input: PBMCs or a T cell subset sorted from them (not recorded which). These receptor sequences come from an adult woman who had mild COVID-19 (a few samples of this study predate the infection). Cell type and time point are not known.

At least ten counts were recorded for this clonotype. The chain is built from TRBV7-6 and TRBJ1-1; 8 nucleotides agree with TRBD1. CDR1 and CDR2 from the germline V gene are SGHVS and FNYEAQ. The CDR3 runs to 14 residues. Losses at the gene ends were 5 bases for V and 1 base for J; bases not matched to a gene: 3. CDR3 protein: CASSVGQANTEAFF. The CDR3 DNA follows: TGTGCCAGCAGCGTGGGACAGGCGAACACTGAAGCTTTCTTT.

CDR3: CASSLEGLAVRTDTQYF. CDR3 nucleotides: TGCGCCAGCAGCTTGGAGGGTCTAGCGGTCCGCACAGATACGCAGTATTTT. This chain connects TRBV5-1 to TRBJ2-3, with TRBD2 matching over 7 bases. The CDR3 extends over 17 amino acids. V gave up 0 bases and J gave up 1 base; unmatched junction bases: 8. Germline V CDR1 and CDR2: SGHRS, YFSETQ. Variable domain in full (rest from reference TRBV5-1 and TRBJ2-3): KAGVTQTPRYLIKTRGQQVTLSCSPISGHRSVSWYQQTPGQGLQFLFEYFSETQRNKGNFPGRFSGRQFSNSRSEMNVSTLELGDSALYLCASSLEGLAVRTDTQYFGPGTRLTVL.

This clonotype was counted between two and nine times. This sequence joins TRBV20-1 and TRBJ2-1; 7 bases line up with TRBD2. Per the germline V gene, CDR1 is DFQATT and CDR2 is SNEGSKA (reference sequence). J gave up 7 bases and V 3 bases, and 15 bases lay outside the gene matches. The CDR3 has 16 amino acids. The chain's CDR3 is CSARGYGREFNNEQFF. In nucleotides, the CDR3 is TGCAGTGCTAGGGGGTATGGGCGGGAGTTTAATAATGAGCAGTTCTTC.

This clonotype was picked up a small number of times. The chain carries TRBV12-3 or TRBV12-4 and TRBJ2-2, with TRBD2 matching over 9 bases. This CDR3 is 16 amino acids long. V lost 5 bases to trimming and J lost 6 bases; unmatched junction nucleotides: 10. CDR3: CASSPQLAGGPGELFF. In DNA, the CDR3 is TGTGCCAGCAGTCCACAACTCGCGGGGGGGCCCGGGGAGCTGTTTTTT.

This clonotype was observed a handful of times. The chain couples TRBV29-1 to TRBJ1-1; D gene unclear. Germline V CDR1 and CDR2: SQVTM, ANQGSEA. Trimming took off 4 bases at V and 11 bases at J, with 14 bases between the two ends. This CDR3 contains 11 residues. This CDR3 reads CSVGSDSGAFF. The CDR3 DNA follows: TGCAGCGTTGGAAGTGACTCGGGGGCTTTCTTT.

This clonotype was detected only a few times. The chain joins TRBV7-2 to TRBJ1-1; 7 bases line up with TRBD1. Per the germline V gene, CDR1 is SGHTA and CDR2 is FQGNSA. V dropped 5 bases and J dropped 5; count of bases not matched to a gene: 11. This CDR3 is built from 15 residues. For the CDR3, the DNA is TGTGCCAGCAGCCCTCGACAGGGAGGGGGGACTGAAGCTTTCTTT. It specifies CASSPRQGGGTEAFF. The full variable domain, in which reference TRBV7-2 and TRBJ1-1 provide the parts outside the CDR3, is GAGVSQSPSNKVTEKGKDVELRCDPISGHTALYWYRQSLGQGLEFLIYFQGNSAPDKSGLPSDRFSAERTGGSVSTLTIQRTQQEDSAVYLCASSPRQGGGTEAFFGQGTRLTVV.

CDR3 in amino acids: CASSQGRSSGLAKNIQYF. CDR3 bases: TGCGCCAGCAGCCAAGGACGTTCTAGCGGGTTAGCCAAAAACATTCAGTACTTC. The rearrangement joins TRBV4-1 to TRBJ2-4; 8 bases are a match to TRBD2. Germline assignment: CDR1 MGHRA and CDR2 YSYEKL. The CDR3 has 18 amino acids. Trimming at V came to 1 base and at J to 0 bases, leaving 8 bases not matched to a gene.

The V call is TRBV5-1, the J call TRBJ2-2, with a tentative D call TRBD1 (6 bases). Germline loops: CDR1 SGHRS, CDR2 YFSETQ. Trimming stripped 7 bases from V and 1 base from J, with 11 bases between. This CDR3 has 14 residues. This CDR3 is CASSGAGNTGELFF. The CDR3, as DNA: TGCGCCAGCTCAGGGGCGGGGAACACCGGGGAGCTGTTTTTT.

The V call is TRBV4-2, the J call TRBJ2-7; D gene ambiguous. This CDR3 has 13 residues. The germline V gene encodes CDR1 LGHNA and CDR2 YNFKEQ. Trimming left V 7 bases short and J 3 bases short, with 13 bases between. As DNA, the CDR3 is TGTGCCAGCACCTCCTCACAAAGCTACGAGCAGTACTTC. Amino acid sequence: CASTSSQSYEQYF.

Ten or more counts support this clonotype. The V and J genes are TRBV24-1 and TRBJ2-5, with no clear D. CDR3 length equals 15 residues. CDR1 and CDR2 (germline): KGHDR, SFDVKD. Deletions cut 3 bases from V and 2 bases from J, with 12 bases between. CDR3 region: CATSDQVQTQETQYF. The CDR3 DNA reads as TGTGCCACCAGTGATCAAGTACAAACTCAAGAGACCCAGTACTTC.

The table lists this clonotype with a few counts. The genes are TRBV15 and TRBJ2-3; possibly TRBD2 for D (5 bases). V gave up 0 bases and J gave up 1 base, with 17 bases separating them. In germline, CDR1 is LNHNV, CDR2 YYDKDF (reference sequence). CDR3 length: 18 residues. The CDR3 DNA reads TGTGCCACCAGCAGAGATCGGGCACCGGGGTTCGGCACAGATACGCAGTATTTT. This translates into CATSRDRAPGFGTDTQYF.

The chain employs TRBV29-1 and TRBJ1-3; D is perhaps TRBD1 (5 bases). The germline V gene encodes CDR1 SQVTM and CDR2 ANQGSEA. The CDR3 totals 12 residues. Trimming took 6 bases from V and 4 from J, leaving 10 bases between them. The chain's CDR3 is CSVGTVGNTIYF. The CDR3, as DNA: TGCAGCGTGGGGACGGTAGGAAACACCATATATTTT. Looking up the rest from reference TRBV29-1 and TRBJ1-3 gives the full variable domain: SAVISQKPSRDICQRGTSLTIQCQVDSQVTMMFWYRQQPGQSLTLIATANQGSEATYESGFVIDKFPISRPNLTFSTLTVSNMSPEDSSIYLCSVGTVGNTIYFGEGSWLTVV.

This clonotype was detected a few times. The V gene is TRBV20-1, the J gene TRBJ2-7; TRBD1 agrees at 8 bases. From germline, CDR1 is DFQATT and CDR2 SNEGSKA (reference sequence). Unmatched junction bases numbered 11, after V lost 4 bases and J lost 6 bases. The CDR3 sequence is 14 residues long. The CDR3: CSAKDRVKHREQYF. The CDR3 coding sequence is TGCAGTGCTAAGGACAGGGTAAAACATCGCGAGCAGTACTTC.

This clonotype has only a few counts. This chain links TRBV7-9 with TRBJ2-7; 7 bases agree with TRBD1. The CDR3 is 16 amino acids. V shed 4 bases and J 6 bases; nucleotides not matched to a gene: 15. Germline CDR1 reads SEHNR; CDR2 reads FQNEAQ (reference sequence). The CDR3 is CASSSTLDRVGVEQYF. Written as DNA, the CDR3 is TGTGCCAGCAGCTCCACCCTTGACAGGGTCGGAGTCGAGCAGTACTTC.

This clonotype was counted at least ten times. V gene TRBV5-6 combines with J gene TRBJ2-1; D gene ambiguous. CDR3 length: 13 residues. The V gene lost 2 bases and the J gene lost 9 bases, with 12 bases spanning the gap. CDR1 SGHDT and CDR2 YYEEEE come from the germline V gene. This CDR3 is CASSLSGPGEQFF. The CDR3 region has the DNA TGTGCCAGCAGCTTATCCGGTCCGGGTGAGCAGTTCTTC.

The CDR3 nucleotides are TGTGCTAGTGGTCCCCCAAGTCAGCCCCAGCATTTT. It is translated as CASGPPSQPQHF. V usage is TRBV12-5 and J usage is TRBJ1-5, with D unclear. Germline loops: CDR1 LGHNT, CDR2 FRNRAP. V was pared by 5 bases and J by 6 bases, with 8 bases between. The CDR3 consists of 12 residues.

Ten or more counts support this clonotype. The chain couples TRBV5-1 to TRBJ2-1; 11 bases fit TRBD2. With V trimmed by 4 bases and J by 8 bases, 11 bases remained unmatched. The length of the CDR3 is 16 residues. Germline CDR1 is SGHRS and CDR2 is YFSETQ. The CDR3: CASSPLTSGNLDEQFF. The CDR3 bases are TGCGCCAGCAGCCCTCTGACTAGCGGGAATTTGGATGAGCAGTTCTTC.